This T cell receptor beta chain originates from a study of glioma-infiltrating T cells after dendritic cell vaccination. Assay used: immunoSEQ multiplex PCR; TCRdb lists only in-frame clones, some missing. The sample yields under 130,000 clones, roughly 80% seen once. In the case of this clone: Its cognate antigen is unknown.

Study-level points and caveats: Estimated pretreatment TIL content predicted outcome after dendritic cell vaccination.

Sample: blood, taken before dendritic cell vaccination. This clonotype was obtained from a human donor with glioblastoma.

The CDR3 here is CASSQSISSYSGANVLTF. The CDR3 DNA reads as TGCGCCAGCAGCCAATCGATATCATCCTACTCTGGGGCCAACGTCCTGACTTTC. The chain has TRBV4-3 and TRBJ2-6; no definite D call. The CDR3 runs to 18 residues. V was shortened by 2 bases and J by 0 bases, with 14 bases between the two germline ends. Looked up from germline, CDR1 is LGHNA and CDR2 is YSLEER.